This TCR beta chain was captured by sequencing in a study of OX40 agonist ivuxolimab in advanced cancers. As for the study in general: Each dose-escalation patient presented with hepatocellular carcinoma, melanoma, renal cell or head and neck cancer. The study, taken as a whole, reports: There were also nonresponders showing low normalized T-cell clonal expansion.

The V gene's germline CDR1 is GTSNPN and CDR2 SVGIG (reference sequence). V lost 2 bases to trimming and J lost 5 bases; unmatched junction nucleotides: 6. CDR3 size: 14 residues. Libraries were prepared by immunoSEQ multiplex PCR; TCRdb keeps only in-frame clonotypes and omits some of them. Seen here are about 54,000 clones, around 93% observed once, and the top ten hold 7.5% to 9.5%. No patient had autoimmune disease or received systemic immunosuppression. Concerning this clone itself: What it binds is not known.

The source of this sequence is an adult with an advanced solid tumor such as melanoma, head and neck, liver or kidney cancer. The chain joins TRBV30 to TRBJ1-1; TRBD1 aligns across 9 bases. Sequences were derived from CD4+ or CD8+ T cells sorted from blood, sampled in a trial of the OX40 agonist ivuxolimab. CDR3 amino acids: CAWSPGQGRTEAFF. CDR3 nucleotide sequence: TGTGCCTGGAGTCCCGGACAGGGGAGAACTGAAGCTTTCTTT. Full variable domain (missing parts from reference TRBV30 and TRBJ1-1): SQTIHQWPATLVQPVGSPLSLECTVEGTSNPNLYWYRQAAGRGLQLLFYSVGIGQISSEVPQNLSASRPQDRQFILSSKKLLLSDSGFYLCAWSPGQGRTEAFFGQGTRLTVV.